These 20 T cell receptor beta chains share one sample of origin, sequenced in a study of persistence of HIV-infected CD4 T cells. The libraries were made with immunoSEQ version 4 in survey mode. Assay: immunoSEQ multiplex PCR; the TCRdb copy retains only in-frame clones and omits some. This sample has 40,000 or so clones, with less than 90% found just once. Nonspecific anti-CD3/anti-CD28 bead stimulation represents the broad CD4+ T cell repertoire. CD4+ T cells upregulating both CD40 ligand and CD69 were sorted as responding cells. Antigens of these TCRs are unknown. Sequencing used CD4+ T cells sorted from PBMCs after roughly 17-hour stimulation, obtained from a patient who received antiretroviral therapy. These TCRs come from an adult woman with HIV who was CMV-seropositive.

V is TRBV4-1 and J is TRBJ1-2, with D perhaps matching TRBD1 (6 bases). Trimming pared 8 bases from V and 4 bases from J, leaving 20 bases between. Germline CDR1 is MGHRA and CDR2 is YSYEKL. CDR3 length equals 15 residues. The DNA of the CDR3 is TGCGCCAGCCTCTCCCCGAAGGGGGAGCTCTATGGCTACACCTTC. Translation: CASLSPKGELYGYTF.

The CDR3 here is CSATLETQYF. The DNA of the CDR3 is TGCAGTGCCACTCTAGAGACCCAGTACTTC. The chain has TRBV20-1 and TRBJ2-5; D unclear. This CDR3 has 10 residues. Germline V lookup: CDR1 DFQATT, CDR2 SNEGSKA (reference sequence). V shed 6 bases and J shed 4 bases, with 6 bases lying between them.

This clone occurred a few times. The chain combines TRBV12-3 or TRBV12-4 with TRBJ1-1; no clear D gene. CDR3 size: 13 residues. Deletions cut 5 bases from V and 1 base from J, with 8 bases between. CDR3 sequence: CASSRTTNTEAFF. Here the CDR3 DNA reads TGTGCCAGCAGTCGGACCACGAACACTGAAGCTTTCTTT.

The chain recombines TRBV30 with TRBJ1-1; 7 bases fit TRBD1. Germline CDR1 reads GTSNPN; CDR2 reads SVGIG (reference sequence). The CDR3 totals 14 residues. Trimming removed 2 bases from V and 4 bases from J; junction bases left unmatched: 7. This CDR3 reads CAWSLTTGITEAFF. In nucleotides, the CDR3 is TGTGCCTGGAGTCTTACGACAGGGATCACTGAAGCTTTCTTT.

The chain uses TRBV5-1 and TRBJ2-1; the D is unclear. The length of the CDR3 is 18 residues. V shed 0 bases and J shed 1 base, with 17 bases lying between them. The germline CDR1 and CDR2 sequences are SGHRS and YFSETQ. The CDR3 reads CASSLAADAPSSYNEQFF. As DNA, the CDR3 is TGCGCCAGCAGCTTGGCCGCGGACGCTCCATCTTCCTACAATGAGCAGTTCTTC.

This chain connects TRBV9 to TRBJ2-7; 9 bases are a match to TRBD1. The J segment lost 5 bases and the V segment lost 0 bases, leaving 6 bases of the junction unmatched. Germline V gives CDR1 SGDLS, CDR2 YYNGEE. The CDR3 length is 15 residues. CDR3 amino acids: CASSVGGTGFDEQYF. As DNA, the CDR3 is TGTGCCAGCAGCGTAGGCGGGACAGGGTTTGACGAGCAGTACTTC.

The chain employs TRBV24-1 and TRBJ2-7; TRBD2 might be the D (5 bases). Germline lookup yields CDR1 KGHDR and CDR2 SFDVKD. The length of the CDR3 is 14 residues. The ends were cut back, 6 bases at V and 7 bases at J, with 18 bases in the middle. CDR3 nucleotides: TGTGCCACCAGTTTTCCGGGCCTCACGGGGGAGCAGTACGTC. As protein: CATSFPGLTGEQYV.

The chain joins TRBV15 to TRBJ2-7; no reliable D call. The germline CDR1 and CDR2 sequences are LNHNV and YYDKDF (reference sequence). This CDR3 contains 13 residues. V was shortened by 0 bases and J by 4 bases, with 7 bases between the two germline ends. CDR3: CATSRDKGYEQYF. DNA for the CDR3: TGTGCCACCAGCAGAGATAAGGGTTACGAGCAGTACTTC.

The V gene is TRBV5-4, the J gene TRBJ1-3; D is possibly TRBD1 (5 bases). The CDR3 spans 13 residues. Per germline, CDR1 SGHNT and CDR2 YYREEE (reference sequence). The germline V and J ends were trimmed by 4 bases and 4 bases, with 9 bases remaining between them. CDR3 region: CASSGGWGNTIYF. The DNA for the CDR3 is TGTGCCAGCAGCGGGGGATGGGGAAACACCATATATTTT.

This chain links TRBV19 with TRBJ1-5; tentative D call: TRBD1 (5 bases). CDR3 length: 17 amino acids. V was clipped by 5 bases and J by 1 base, with 18 bases between them. The germline V gene encodes CDR1 LNHDA and CDR2 SQIVND (reference sequence). The CDR3 DNA reads as TGTGCCAGTAGTGGGGCGACCGGGATCCGGAGCAATCAGCCCCAGCATTTT. Protein product: CASSGATGIRSNQPQHF. The variable domain in full, with the rest retrieved from reference TRBV19 and TRBJ1-5, is DGGITQSPKYLFRKEGQNVTLSCEQNLNHDAMYWYRQDPGQGLRLIYYSQIVNDFQKGDIAEGYSVSREKKESFPLTVTSAQKNPTAFYLCASSGATGIRSNQPQHFGDGTRLSIL.

Worth noting for this clone: The sample contains more than one DNA sequence encoding this CDR3. The chain employs TRBV5-1 and TRBJ1-1; 11 nucleotides align to TRBD1. Germline-derived CDR1 and CDR2 are SGHRS and YFSETQ. The CDR3 sequence is 15 residues long. Trimming removed 3 bases from V and 2 bases from J; junction bases left unmatched: 3. CDR3 in DNA: TGCGCCAGCAGCTCGGGACAGGGGGGCAACACTGAAGCTTTCTTT. The encoded protein is CASSSGQGGNTEAFF.

As concerns this clone: One end of the junction fails to match germline, which may point to a read error. Other DNA sequences in the sample encode the same CDR3. The CDR3: CAISPEGLKYGYTF. CDR3 bases: TGCGCCATCAGCCCGGAGGGACTGAAGTATGGCTACACCTTC. This sequence joins TRBV10-3 and TRBJ1-2; possibly TRBD1 for D (5 bases). This CDR3 has 14 residues. Germline CDR1 reads ENHRY; CDR2 reads SYGVKD.

The V call is TRBV5-1, the J call TRBJ1-1; possible D gene TRBD1, 5 bases. The V gene lost 0 bases and the J gene lost 4 bases, with 13 bases spanning the gap. Germline V lookup: CDR1 SGHRS, CDR2 YFSETQ. The CDR3 totals 15 residues. The CDR3 DNA reads as TGCGCCAGCAGCTTGGGTGGCAGGGAGGCCACTGAAGCTTTCTTT. Protein: CASSLGGREATEAFF.

The chain employs TRBV19 and TRBJ2-1; 15 bases line up with TRBD2. V shed 5 bases and J 7 bases; nucleotides not matched to a gene: 9. The germline V gene encodes CDR1 LNHDA and CDR2 SQIVND (reference sequence). The CDR3 contains 17 residues. DNA for the CDR3: TGTGCCAGTAGTTTCTTACTGGGGACTAGCGGGGGGAATGAGCAGTTCTTC. It translates to CASSFLLGTSGGNEQFF.

The V gene is TRBV6-1, the J gene TRBJ2-3, with 10 bases matching TRBD1. The CDR3 is 16 amino acids. V was pared by 1 base and J by 2 bases, with 3 bases of the junction left unmatched. The germline gives CDR1 MNHNS, CDR2 SASEGT. CDR3 nucleotides: TGTGCCAGCAGTGAAGAGGGACAGGGGATCACAGATACGCAGTATTTT. Translated, it gives CASSEEGQGITDTQYF.

V and J are TRBV12-3 or TRBV12-4 and TRBJ2-3; no reliable D call. V was clipped by 1 base and J by 5 bases, with 7 bases between them. The CDR3 consists of 13 residues. CDR3 nucleotides: TGTGCCAGCAGTTTAGGTTCCGTAGATACGCAGTATTTT. Protein: CASSLGSVDTQYF.

The chain uses TRBV5-6 and TRBJ1-2, with 9 bases lining up with TRBD1. V trimming: 0 bases; J trimming: 2 bases; junction bases outside the gene matches: 5. The CDR3 consists of 16 residues. CDR1 and CDR2 from the germline V gene are SGHDT and YYEEEE. The CDR3 nucleotides are TGTGCCAGCAGCTTGGGAGGGACAGGGAACAACTATGGCTACACCTTC. It translates to CASSLGGTGNNYGYTF.

The chain carries TRBV15 and TRBJ1-1, with D uncertain. The V end lost 1 base, the J end lost 4 bases, and 7 bases lay between the germline ends. From germline, CDR1 is LNHNV and CDR2 YYDKDF (reference sequence). The CDR3 is 13 residues long. This chain's CDR3 is CATSRARGTEAFF. CDR3 coding DNA: TGTGCCACCAGCAGAGCCCGGGGCACTGAAGCTTTCTTT.

The chain uses TRBV27 and TRBJ2-6; TRBD1 might be the D (6 bases). Germline values: CDR1 MNHEY, CDR2 SMNVEV (reference sequence). The CDR3 covers 17 residues. V lost 6 bases, J lost 3 bases, and 18 bases lay in between. As DNA, the CDR3 is TGTGCCAGCAGGCCGCCTCAGGGGAAAAATGGGGCCAACGTCCTGACTTTC. As protein: CASRPPQGKNGANVLTF.

The chain uses TRBV6-1 and TRBJ1-1; 7 nucleotides agree with TRBD1. Germline CDR1 reads MNHNS; CDR2 reads SASEGT. Trimming removed 4 bases from V and 5 bases from J; junction bases left unmatched: 13. The CDR3 spans 16 residues. CDR3 sequence: CASSAQSGSGGTEAFF. For the CDR3, the DNA is TGTGCCAGCAGTGCCCAGAGCGGGTCAGGGGGGACTGAAGCTTTCTTT.